This T cell receptor (beta chain) was identified during a study of OX40 agonist ivuxolimab in advanced cancers. Whole-study results and caveats: Antigen specificity was not determined for the expanded peripheral T cells.

Worth noting for this clone: Its cognate antigen is unknown.

Clones were sequenced by immunoSEQ multiplex PCR, and TCRdb holds only the in-frame ones, with some missing. The sample yields some 45,000 clones, around 90% seen once. Looked up from germline, CDR1 is SGHNT and CDR2 is YYREEE (reference sequence). The CDR3 length is 11 residues. The V end was cut by 4 bases, the J end by 4 bases, with 6 bases between. V and J are TRBV5-4 and TRBJ2-7; D is uncertain. This receptor was obtained from an adult with an advanced solid tumor such as melanoma, head and neck, liver or kidney cancer. The sample consisted of CD4+ or CD8+ T cells sorted from blood, taken in a trial of the OX40 agonist ivuxolimab. This CDR3 is CASSNLYEQYF. CDR3 DNA sequence: TGTGCCAGCAGCAATCTGTACGAGCAGTACTTC.